This T cell receptor (beta chain) comes out of a study of T cell repertoires in cytomegalovirus infection. Looking at the study overall: CMV infection together with matching HLA type was indicated by public TCR beta signatures.

Whole-study results and caveats: HLA-C-restricted, CMV-specific TCR beta clonotypes were dominant ex vivo.

In germline, CDR1 is SGHDN, CDR2 FVKESK. This CDR3 is 15 amino acids long. J lost 5 bases, V lost 6 bases, and 11 bases had no gene match. With respect to this clonotype: No antigen is known for it.

MiXCR, applied by TCRdb to the reads, yields one record per CDR3 protein. The sample carries roughly 990,000 distinct CDR3 sequences, roughly 30% recorded once. The sequence was collected from a human donor in good health (CMV status not recorded). Some clones in this sample may be carry-over from other donors' samples. Specimen: cultured CD8+ T cells from PBMCs, collected from culture after CMV antigen stimulation. The chain combines TRBV14 with TRBJ2-7; 9 bases fit TRBD1. The CDR3 bases are TGTGCCAGCAGGTCAACCGGGACAGGGACCGACGAGCAGTACTTC. Amino acid sequence: CASRSTGTGTDEQYF.